This TCR beta chain was obtained from a study of T-cell memory formation after mild COVID-19. Regarding the study as a whole: Second-wave clones with a day 37 peak had unconfirmed SARS-CoV-2 specificity. Shrinking CD4+ clones were chiefly CM and EM; CD8+ ones were chiefly EMRA. CD4/CD8 balance held among clones contracting day 15 to 85, and later expanders leaned CD4+.

V was shortened by 3 bases and J by 6 bases, with 20 bases between the two germline ends. The CDR3 consists of 15 residues. Germline V gives CDR1 GTSNPN, CDR2 SVGIG (reference sequence). This clonotype was seen a few times. The target antigen is unknown. Using constant-segment primers, 5'RACE produced TCR alpha and TCR beta cDNA libraries carrying sample barcodes and UMIs. A single record per CDR3 protein comes from TCRdb applying MiXCR to the 5' RACE reads. The sample yields just under 550,000 distinct CDR3 sequences, roughly 21% seen once. V and J are TRBV30 and TRBJ1-1, with D unresolved. Specimen: PBMCs or a T cell subset sorted from them (not recorded which). The TCR sequence derives from an adult woman who had mild COVID-19 (a few samples of this study predate the infection). Cell type and time point are not known. The CDR3, as DNA: TGTGCCTGGAGAAATGGTTTAGTTTCTATGGCTGAAGCTTTCTTT. Translating it yields CAWRNGLVSMAEAFF. Full variable domain (remainder filled in from reference TRBV30 and TRBJ1-1): SQTIHQWPATLVQPVGSPLSLECTVEGTSNPNLYWYRQAAGRGLQLLFYSVGIGQISSEVPQNLSASRPQDRQFILSSKKLLLSDSGFYLCAWRNGLVSMAEAFFGQGTRLTVV.